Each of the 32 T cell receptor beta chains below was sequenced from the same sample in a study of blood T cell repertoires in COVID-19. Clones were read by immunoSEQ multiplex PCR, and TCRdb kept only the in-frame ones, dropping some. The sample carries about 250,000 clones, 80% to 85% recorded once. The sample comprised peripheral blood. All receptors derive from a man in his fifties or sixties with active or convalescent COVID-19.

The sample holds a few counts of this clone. CDR3 in DNA: TGTGCCAGCAGTGAAGGGACAGCTAATCAGCCCCAGCATTTT. Translation: CASSEGTANQPQHF. This rearrangement joins TRBV2 to TRBJ1-5, with a weak D call TRBD1 (6 bases). Germline CDR1 and CDR2: SNHLY and FYNNEI. The CDR3 has 14 amino acids. Trimming cost V 1 base and J 4 bases, with 8 bases left between them.

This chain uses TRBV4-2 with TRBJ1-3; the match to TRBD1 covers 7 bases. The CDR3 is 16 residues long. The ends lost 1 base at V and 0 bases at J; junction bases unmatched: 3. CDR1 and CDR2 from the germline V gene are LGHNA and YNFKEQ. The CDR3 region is CASSQGTGDSGNTIYF. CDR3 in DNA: TGTGCCAGCAGCCAAGGGACAGGTGACTCTGGAAACACCATATATTTT.

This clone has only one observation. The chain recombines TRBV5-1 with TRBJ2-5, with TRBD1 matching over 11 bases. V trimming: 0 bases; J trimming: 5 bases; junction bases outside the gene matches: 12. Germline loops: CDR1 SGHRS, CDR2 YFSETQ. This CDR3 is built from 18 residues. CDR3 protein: CASSLGGLRTGGAETQYF. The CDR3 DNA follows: TGCGCCAGCAGCTTGGGGGGGCTCCGGACAGGGGGCGCGGAGACCCAGTACTTC.

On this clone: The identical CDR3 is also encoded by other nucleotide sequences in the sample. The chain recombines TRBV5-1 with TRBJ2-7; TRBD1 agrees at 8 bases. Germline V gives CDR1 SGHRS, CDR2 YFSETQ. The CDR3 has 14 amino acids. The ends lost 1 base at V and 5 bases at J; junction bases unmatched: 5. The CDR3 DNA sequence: TGCGCCAGCAGCTTGACAGGGGGTTCCCACGAGCAGTACTTC. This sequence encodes CASSLTGGSHEQYF.

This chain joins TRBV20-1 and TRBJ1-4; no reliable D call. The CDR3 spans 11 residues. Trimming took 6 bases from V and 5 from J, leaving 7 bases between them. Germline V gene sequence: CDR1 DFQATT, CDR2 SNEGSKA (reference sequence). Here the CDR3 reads CSALYNEKLFF. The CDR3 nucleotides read TGCAGTGCCCTATACAATGAAAAACTGTTTTTT.

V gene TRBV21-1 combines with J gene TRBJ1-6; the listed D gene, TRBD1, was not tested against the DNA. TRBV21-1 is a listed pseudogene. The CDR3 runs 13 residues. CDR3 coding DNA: TGTGCCAGCACCCGATCCAGGGGTTCGCCCCTCCACTTT. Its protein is CASTRSRGSPLHF.

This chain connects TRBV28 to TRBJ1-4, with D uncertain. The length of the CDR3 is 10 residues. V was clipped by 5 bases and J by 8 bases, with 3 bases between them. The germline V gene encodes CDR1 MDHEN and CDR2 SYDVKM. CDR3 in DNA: TGTGCCAGCAGTCGGGAAAAACTGTTTTTT. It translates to CASSREKLFF.

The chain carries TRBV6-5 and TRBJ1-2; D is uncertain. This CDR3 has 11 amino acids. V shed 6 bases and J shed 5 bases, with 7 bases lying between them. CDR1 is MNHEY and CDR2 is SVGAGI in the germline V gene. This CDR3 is CASSGGYGYTF. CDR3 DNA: TGTGCCAGCAGCGGAGGGTATGGCTACACCTTC.

The CDR3 reads CASSQQGSNQPQHF. The CDR3 nucleotides are TGTGCCAGCAGCCAACAGGGAAGCAATCAGCCCCAGCATTTT. The gene calls are TRBV13 and TRBJ1-5; a possible D gene is TRBD1 (6 bases). The germline gives CDR1 PRHDT, CDR2 FYEKMQ (reference sequence). CDR3 length equals 14 residues. V lost 5 bases, J lost 1 base, and 9 bases lay in between. Full variable domain (remainder filled in from reference TRBV13 and TRBJ1-5): AAGVIQSPRHLIKEKRETATLKCYPIPRHDTVYWYQQGPGQDPQFLISFYEKMQSDKGSIPDRFSAQQFSDYHSELNMSSLELGDSALYFCASSQQGSNQPQHFGDGTRLSIL.

CDR3 amino acids: CSVRTNEKLFF. The CDR3 DNA sequence: TGCAGCGTCCGGACTAATGAAAAACTGTTTTTT. J is TRBJ1-4 and V is TRBV29-1; D gene ambiguous. The germline V gene has CDR1 SQVTM and CDR2 ANQGSEA. CDR3 length equals 11 residues. Trimming stripped 6 bases from V and 2 bases from J, with 4 bases between.

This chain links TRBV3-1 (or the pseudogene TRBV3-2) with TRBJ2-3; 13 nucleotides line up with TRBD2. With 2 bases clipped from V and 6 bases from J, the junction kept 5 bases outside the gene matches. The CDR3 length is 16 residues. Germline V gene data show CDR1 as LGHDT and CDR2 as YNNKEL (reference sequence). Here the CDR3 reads CASSQQGLAGYDTQYF. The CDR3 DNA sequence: TGTGCCAGCAGCCAACAGGGACTAGCGGGATACGATACGCAGTATTTT.

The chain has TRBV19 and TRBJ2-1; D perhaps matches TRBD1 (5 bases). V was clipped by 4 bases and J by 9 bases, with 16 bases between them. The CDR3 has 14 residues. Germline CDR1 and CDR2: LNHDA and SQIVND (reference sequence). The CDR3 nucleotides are TGTGCCAGTAGTAAGGTAGGGGCCCAAGGTGAGCAGTTCTTC. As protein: CASSKVGAQGEQFF.

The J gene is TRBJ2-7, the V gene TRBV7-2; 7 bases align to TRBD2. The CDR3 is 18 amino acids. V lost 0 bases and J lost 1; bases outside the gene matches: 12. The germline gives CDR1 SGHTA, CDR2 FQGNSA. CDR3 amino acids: CASSLAVGGRARSYEQYF. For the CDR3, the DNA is TGTGCCAGCAGCTTAGCGGTGGGAGGGCGGGCCCGATCCTACGAGCAGTACTTC.

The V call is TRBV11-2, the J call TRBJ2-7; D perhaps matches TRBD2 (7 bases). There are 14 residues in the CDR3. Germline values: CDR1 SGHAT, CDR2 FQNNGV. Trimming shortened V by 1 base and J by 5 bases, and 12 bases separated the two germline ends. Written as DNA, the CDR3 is TGTGCCAGCAGCTTAGCGGGGGGCTTGCACGAGCAGTACTTC. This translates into CASSLAGGLHEQYF.

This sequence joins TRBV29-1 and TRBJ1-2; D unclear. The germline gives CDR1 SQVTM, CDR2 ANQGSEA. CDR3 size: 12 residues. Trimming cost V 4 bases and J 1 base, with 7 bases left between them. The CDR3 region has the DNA TGCAGCGTTGCCGACAATAACTATGGCTACACCTTC. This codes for CSVADNNYGYTF. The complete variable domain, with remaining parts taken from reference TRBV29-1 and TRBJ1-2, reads SAVISQKPSRDICQRGTSLTIQCQVDSQVTMMFWYRQQPGQSLTLIATANQGSEATYESGFVIDKFPISRPNLTFSTLTVSNMSPEDSSIYLCSVADNNYGYTFGSGTRLTVV.

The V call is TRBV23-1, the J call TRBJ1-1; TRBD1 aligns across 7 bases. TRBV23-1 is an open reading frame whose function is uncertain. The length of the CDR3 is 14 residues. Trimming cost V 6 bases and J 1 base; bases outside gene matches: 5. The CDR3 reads CASSQDRTNTEAFF. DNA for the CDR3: TGCGCCAGCAGCCAGGACAGGACGAACACTGAAGCTTTCTTT.

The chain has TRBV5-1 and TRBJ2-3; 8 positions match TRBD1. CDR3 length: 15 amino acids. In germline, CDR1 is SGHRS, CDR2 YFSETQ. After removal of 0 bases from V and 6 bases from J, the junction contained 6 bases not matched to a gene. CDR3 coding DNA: TGCGCCAGCAGCTTGGAGGACAGGGTAGGCGATACGCAGTATTTT. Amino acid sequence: CASSLEDRVGDTQYF.

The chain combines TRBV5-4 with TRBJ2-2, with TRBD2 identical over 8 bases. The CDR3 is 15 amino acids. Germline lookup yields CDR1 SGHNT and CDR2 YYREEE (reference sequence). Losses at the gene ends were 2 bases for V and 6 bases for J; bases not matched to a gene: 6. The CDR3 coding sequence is TGTGCCAGCAGCTTTGTAGGGACTAGTCCCGGGGAGCTGTTTTTT. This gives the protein CASSFVGTSPGELFF. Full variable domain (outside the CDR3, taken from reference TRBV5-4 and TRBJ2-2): ETGVTQSPTHLIKTRGQQVTLRCSSQSGHNTVSWYQQALGQGPQFIFQYYREEENGRGNFPPRFSGLQFPNYSSELNVNALELDDSALYLCASSFVGTSPGELFFGEGSRLTVL.

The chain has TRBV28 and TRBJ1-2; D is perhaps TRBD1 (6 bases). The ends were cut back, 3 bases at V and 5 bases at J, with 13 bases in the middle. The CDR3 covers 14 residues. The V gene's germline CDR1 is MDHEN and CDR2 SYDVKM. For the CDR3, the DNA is TGTGCCAGCAGTTTCCTACAGGGAAGGTATGGCTACACCTTC. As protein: CASSFLQGRYGYTF.

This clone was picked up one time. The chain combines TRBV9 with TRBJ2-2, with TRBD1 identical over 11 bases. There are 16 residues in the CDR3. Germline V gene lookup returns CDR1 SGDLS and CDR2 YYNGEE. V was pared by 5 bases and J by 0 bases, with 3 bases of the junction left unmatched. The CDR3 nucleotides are TGTGCCAGCAGTGGGACAGGGGGGACGAACACCGGGGAGCTGTTTTTT. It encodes CASSGTGGTNTGELFF.

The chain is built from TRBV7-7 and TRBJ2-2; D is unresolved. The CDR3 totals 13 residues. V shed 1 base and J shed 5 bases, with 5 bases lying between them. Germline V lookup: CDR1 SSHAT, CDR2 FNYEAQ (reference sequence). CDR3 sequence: CASSLESTGELFF. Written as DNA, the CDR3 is TGTGCCAGCAGCTTAGAATCGACCGGGGAGCTGTTTTTT. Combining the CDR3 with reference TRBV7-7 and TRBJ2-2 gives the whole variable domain GAGVSQSPRYKVTKRGQDVTLRCDPISSHATLYWYQQALGQGPEFLTYFNYEAQPDKSGLPSDRFSAERPEGSISTLTIQRTEQRDSAMYRCASSLESTGELFFGEGSRLTVL.

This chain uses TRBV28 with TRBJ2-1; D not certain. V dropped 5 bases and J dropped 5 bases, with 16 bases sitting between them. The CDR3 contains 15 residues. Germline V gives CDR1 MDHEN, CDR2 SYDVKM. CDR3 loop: CASSPPTWLNNEQFF. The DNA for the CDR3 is TGTGCCAGCAGTCCCCCGACTTGGCTCAACAATGAGCAGTTCTTC.

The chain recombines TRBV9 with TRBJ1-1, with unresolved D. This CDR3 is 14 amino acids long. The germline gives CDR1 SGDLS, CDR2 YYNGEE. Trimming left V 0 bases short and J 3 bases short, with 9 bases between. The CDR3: CASSVALQDTEAFF. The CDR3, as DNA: TGTGCCAGCAGCGTAGCACTTCAAGACACTGAAGCTTTCTTT.

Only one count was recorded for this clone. The CDR3, as DNA: TGTGCCTGGAGTGTGGGCCGGTTGGCTGAAGCTTTCTTT. This encodes CAWSVGRLAEAFF. This rearrangement joins TRBV30 to TRBJ1-1; D gene uncertain. The CDR3 runs to 13 residues. V lost 0 bases, J lost 6 bases, and 11 bases lay in between. Germline CDR1 reads GTSNPN; CDR2 reads SVGIG (reference sequence). Together with reference TRBV30 and TRBJ1-1, the CDR3 gives the full variable domain: SQTIHQWPATLVQPVGSPLSLECTVEGTSNPNLYWYRQAAGRGLQLLFYSVGIGQISSEVPQNLSASRPQDRQFILSSKKLLLSDSGFYLCAWSVGRLAEAFFGQGTRLTVV.

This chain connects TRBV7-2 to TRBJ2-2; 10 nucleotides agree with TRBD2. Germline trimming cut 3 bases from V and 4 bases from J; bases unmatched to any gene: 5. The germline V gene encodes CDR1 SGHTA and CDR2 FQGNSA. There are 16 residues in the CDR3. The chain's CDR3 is CASSFTSGVPTGELFF. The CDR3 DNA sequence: TGTGCCAGCAGCTTCACTAGCGGGGTACCCACCGGGGAGCTGTTTTTT.

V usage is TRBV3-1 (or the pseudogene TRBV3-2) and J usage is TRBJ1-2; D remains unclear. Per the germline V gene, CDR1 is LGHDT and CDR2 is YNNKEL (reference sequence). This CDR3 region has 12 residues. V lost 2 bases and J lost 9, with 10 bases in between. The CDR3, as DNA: TGTGCCAGCAGCCAATCTGGGCTGCGCTACACCTTC. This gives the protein CASSQSGLRYTF.

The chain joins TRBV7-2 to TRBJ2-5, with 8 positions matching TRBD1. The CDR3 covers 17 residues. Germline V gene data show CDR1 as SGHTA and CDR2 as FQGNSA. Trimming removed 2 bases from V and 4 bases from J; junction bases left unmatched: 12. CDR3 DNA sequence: TGTGCCAGCAGCTTAAATACCGACAGGGGTAGGGGAGAGACCCAGTACTTC. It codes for CASSLNTDRGRGETQYF. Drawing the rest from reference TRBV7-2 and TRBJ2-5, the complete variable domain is GAGVSQSPSNKVTEKGKDVELRCDPISGHTALYWYRQSLGQGLEFLIYFQGNSAPDKSGLPSDRFSAERTGGSVSTLTIQRTQQEDSAVYLCASSLNTDRGRGETQYFGPGTRLLVL.

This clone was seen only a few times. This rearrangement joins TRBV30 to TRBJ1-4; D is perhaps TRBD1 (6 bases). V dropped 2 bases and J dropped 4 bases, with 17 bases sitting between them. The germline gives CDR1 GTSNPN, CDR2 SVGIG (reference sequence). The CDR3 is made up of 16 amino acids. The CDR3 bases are TGTGCCTGGAGTATAGGACAGAGGATTCTTAATGAAAAACTGTTTTTT. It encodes CAWSIGQRILNEKLFF.

The CDR3 here is CASSSPSGGSNQPQHF. The DNA of the CDR3 is TGTGCCAGCAGTTCCCCATCCGGGGGTAGCAATCAGCCCCAGCATTTT. The chain links TRBV6-6 to TRBJ1-5; D is perhaps TRBD1 (5 bases). The CDR3 has 16 residues. The V end was cut by 4 bases, the J end by 0 bases, with 13 bases between. Germline V gene data show CDR1 as MNHNY and CDR2 as SVGAGI (reference sequence).

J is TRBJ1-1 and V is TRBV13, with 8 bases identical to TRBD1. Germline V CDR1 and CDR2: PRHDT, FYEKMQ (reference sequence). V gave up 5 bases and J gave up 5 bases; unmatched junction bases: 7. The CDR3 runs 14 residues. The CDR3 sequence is CASSTRTGRTEAFF. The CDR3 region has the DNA TGTGCCAGCAGCACTCGGACAGGGAGAACTGAAGCTTTCTTT.

CDR3 amino acids: CASTPDGRGDTEAFF. The DNA for the CDR3 is TGTGCCAGCACCCCAGACGGGAGGGGAGATACTGAAGCTTTCTTT. The V gene is TRBV7-8, the J gene TRBJ1-1, with D perhaps TRBD1 (5 bases). The CDR3 has 15 residues. Germline V lookup: CDR1 SGHVS, CDR2 FQNEAQ. V lost 7 bases and J 5 bases, leaving 20 bases between the germline ends.

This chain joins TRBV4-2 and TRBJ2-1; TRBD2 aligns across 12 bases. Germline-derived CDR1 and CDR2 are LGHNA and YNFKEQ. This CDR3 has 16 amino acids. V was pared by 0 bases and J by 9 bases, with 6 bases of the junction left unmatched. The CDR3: CASSQDRLAGVSEQFF. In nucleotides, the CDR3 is TGTGCCAGCAGCCAAGATAGACTAGCGGGGGTTAGTGAGCAGTTCTTC.